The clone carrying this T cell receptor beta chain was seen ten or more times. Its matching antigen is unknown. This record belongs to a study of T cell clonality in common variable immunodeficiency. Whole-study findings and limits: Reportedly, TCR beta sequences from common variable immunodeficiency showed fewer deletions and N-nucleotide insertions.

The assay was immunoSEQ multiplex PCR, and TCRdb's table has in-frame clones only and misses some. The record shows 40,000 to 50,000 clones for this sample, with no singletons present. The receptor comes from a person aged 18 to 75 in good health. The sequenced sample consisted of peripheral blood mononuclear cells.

The sequenced part of the CDR3 DNA is TGTGCCACCAGTGATTTCAGGAACACAGATACG. Residues: CATSDFRNTDT. The entire CDR3 is CATSDFRNTDTQYF. This sequence joins TRBV24-1 and TRBJ2-3; D uncertain. Sequencing ends 3 residues short of the CDR3 end; the germline J gene provides the rest. V was pared by 1 base and J by 2 bases, with 6 bases between. CDR3 size: 14 residues. Germline CDR1 and CDR2: KGHDR and SFDVKD.